The clone carrying this TCR beta chain was counted ten times or more. This sample was included in a study of identical twins. This CDR3 spans 15 amino acids. The germline V gene has CDR1 DFQATT and CDR2 SNEGSKA (reference sequence). The V gene end was trimmed by 1 base and the J gene end by 8 bases; junction bases not matched to a gene: 9. From the 5' RACE reads, TCRdb called clonotypes with MiXCR, one entry per CDR3 protein. The sample carries about 690,000 distinct CDR3 sequences, less than 7% recorded once. Sequenced material: naive T cells sorted from blood. The V call is TRBV20-1, the J call TRBJ2-1; TRBD2 matches at 9 bases. The source of this sequence is a man aged 18 to 30 in good health. The chain's CDR3 is CSARAKGGRADEQFF. The CDR3 bases are TGCAGTGCTAGAGCTAAAGGCGGGAGGGCCGATGAGCAGTTCTTC.